This TCR beta chain originates from a study of T cell responses to AZD1222 COVID-19 vaccine. Produced via immunoSEQ multiplex PCR; TCRdb's table is partial and in-frame only. The data show around 100,000 clones, with 90% seen just once and about 8% held by the top ten. The germline V gene encodes CDR1 MNHEY and CDR2 SMNVEV (reference sequence). CDR3 length: 13 residues. The V and J ends lost 9 bases and 4 bases, in that order; junction bases with no gene match: 6. The V call is TRBV27, the J call TRBJ2-7; 10 nucleotides line up with TRBD1. The sequence was obtained from an adult in good health. Sequences were derived from peripheral blood, sampled on day 0 of AZD1222 vaccination. CDR3 residues: CASTGTGAYEQYF. The CDR3 nucleotides read TGTGCCAGTACCGGGACAGGGGCTTACGAGCAGTACTTC.